Sequencing of this TCR beta chain was carried out in a study of cytomegalovirus exposure and HLA in healthy donors. Study-wide results and limits: Rare TCR sequences dominated, though some public TCRs recurred in many donors.

This PCR relied on a set of 60 Vbeta primers and 13 Jbeta primers. TCRdb keeps only in-frame clones here, not all; method: immunoSEQ multiplex PCR. The data contain about 88,000 clones, over 80% of them seen just once; the ten biggest clones take up roughly 2.2%. As regards this clone: Antigen: not known.

The CDR3 runs to 14 residues. V lost 3 bases and J 4 bases, leaving 11 bases between the germline ends. The germline gives CDR1 SGHVS, CDR2 FQNEAQ. The material sequenced was PBMCs. This sequence was found in a young man in good health and CMV-seronegative. The gene calls are TRBV7-8 and TRBJ2-3; the D gene is possibly TRBD1 (6 bases). The CDR3 coding sequence is TGTGCCAGCAGCTTGGGACATCAGGCAGATACGCAGTATTTT. Residues: CASSLGHQADTQYF.